The clone carrying this T cell receptor (beta chain) occurred many times. Antigen specificity is unknown. Germline V gives CDR1 LNHDA, CDR2 SQIVND (reference sequence). The CDR3 length is 12 residues. Deletions cut 1 base from V and 4 bases from J, with 5 bases between. Sampling of bone marrow took place during active disease in every patient. The library was built from approximately 400 ng RNA with molecular barcoded adaptors for alpha/delta and beta/gamma chains. Via MiXCR, TCRdb re-called the reads, giving one row per CDR3 protein. The sample contains fewer than 30,000 distinct CDR3 sequences, over 13% of which appear only once. This sample was included in a study of read filtering for tumor transcriptome and immune sequencing. Whole-study context: Revised staging placed eight or nine patients in R-ISS I, approximately 16 in II, 6 or 7 in III. DNase treatment preceded whole-transcriptome library preparation.

Study-wide results and limits: In IR-seq, single-read clonotypes were roughly 80% of clonotypes but approximately 3.5% of reads.

The V call is TRBV19, the J call TRBJ2-7; D gene ambiguous. The sample consisted of a population of CD138-negative cells sorted from bone marrow. The receptor was derived from a donor at least 40 years old with multiple myeloma. The CDR3 reads CASSIVGYEQYF. The CDR3 region has the DNA TGTGCCAGTAGTATAGTCGGATACGAGCAGTACTTC.